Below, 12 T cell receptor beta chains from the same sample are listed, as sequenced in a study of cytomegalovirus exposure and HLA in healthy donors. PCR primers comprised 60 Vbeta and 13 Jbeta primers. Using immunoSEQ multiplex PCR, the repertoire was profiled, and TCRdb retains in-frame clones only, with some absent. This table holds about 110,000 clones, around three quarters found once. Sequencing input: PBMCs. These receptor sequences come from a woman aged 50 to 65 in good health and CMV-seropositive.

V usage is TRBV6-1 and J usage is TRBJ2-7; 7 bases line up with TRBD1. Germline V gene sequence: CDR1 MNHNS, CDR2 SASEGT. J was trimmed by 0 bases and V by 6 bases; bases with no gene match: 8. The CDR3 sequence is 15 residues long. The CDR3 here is CASSVGQANSYEQYF. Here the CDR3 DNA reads TGTGCCAGCAGCGTCGGACAGGCGAACTCCTACGAGCAGTACTTC.

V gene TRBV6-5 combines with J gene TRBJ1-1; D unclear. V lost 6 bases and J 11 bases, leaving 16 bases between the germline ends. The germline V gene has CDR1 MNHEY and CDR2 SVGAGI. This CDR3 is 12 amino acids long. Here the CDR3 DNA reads TGTGCCAGCAGCCCCGTACCCCCCGCGGCTTTCTTT. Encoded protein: CASSPVPPAAFF.

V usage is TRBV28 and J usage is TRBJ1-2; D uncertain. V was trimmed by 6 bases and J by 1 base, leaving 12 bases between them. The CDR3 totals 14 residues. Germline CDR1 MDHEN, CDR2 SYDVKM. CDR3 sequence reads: CASRGRRINYGYTF. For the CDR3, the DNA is TGTGCCAGCAGAGGAAGGAGGATTAACTATGGCTACACCTTC.

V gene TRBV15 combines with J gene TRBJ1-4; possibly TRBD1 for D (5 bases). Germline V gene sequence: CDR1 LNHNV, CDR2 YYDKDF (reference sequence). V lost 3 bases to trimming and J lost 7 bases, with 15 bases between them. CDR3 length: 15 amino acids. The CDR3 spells CATSSAGGVGEKLFF. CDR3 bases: TGTGCCACCAGCAGTGCTGGAGGGGTGGGTGAAAAACTGTTTTTT.

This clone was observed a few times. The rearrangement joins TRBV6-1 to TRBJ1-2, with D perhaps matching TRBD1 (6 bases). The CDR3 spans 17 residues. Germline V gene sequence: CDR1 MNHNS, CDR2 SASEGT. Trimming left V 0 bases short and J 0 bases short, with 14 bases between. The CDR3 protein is CASSEARTELTNYGYTF. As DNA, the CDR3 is TGTGCCAGCAGTGAAGCCCGGACAGAACTAACTAACTATGGCTACACCTTC.

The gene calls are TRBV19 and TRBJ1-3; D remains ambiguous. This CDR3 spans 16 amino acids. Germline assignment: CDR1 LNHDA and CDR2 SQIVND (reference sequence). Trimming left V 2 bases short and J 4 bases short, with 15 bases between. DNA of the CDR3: TGTGCCAGTAGTATAACTCGTCGAGGGCCCGGAAACACCATATATTTT. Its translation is CASSITRRGPGNTIYF.

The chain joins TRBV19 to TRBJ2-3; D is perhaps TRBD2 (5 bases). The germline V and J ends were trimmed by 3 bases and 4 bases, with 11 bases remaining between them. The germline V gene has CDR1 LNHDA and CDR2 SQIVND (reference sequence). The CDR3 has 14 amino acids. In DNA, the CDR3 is TGTGCCAGTAGTATGATGACCGGGGCAGATACGCAGTATTTT. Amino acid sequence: CASSMMTGADTQYF.

CDR3 loop: CASSFGGGADTQYF. In DNA, the CDR3 is TGTGCCAGCAGTTTTGGAGGGGGGGCGGATACGCAGTATTTT. The gene calls are TRBV28 and TRBJ2-3, with D perhaps TRBD2 (7 bases). V was clipped by 3 bases and J by 6 bases, with 13 bases between them. CDR1 is MDHEN, CDR2 SYDVKM, per germline. This CDR3 region has 14 residues.

In DNA form, the CDR3 reads TGCGCCAGCAGCTTGGACATGATAGGTGCAGGATACAATGAGCAGTTCTTC. It encodes CASSLDMIGAGYNEQFF. J is TRBJ2-1 and V is TRBV5-1; D ambiguous. The germline CDR1 and CDR2 sequences are SGHRS and YFSETQ. The length of the CDR3 is 17 residues. Trimming took 0 bases from V and 4 from J, leaving 17 bases between them.

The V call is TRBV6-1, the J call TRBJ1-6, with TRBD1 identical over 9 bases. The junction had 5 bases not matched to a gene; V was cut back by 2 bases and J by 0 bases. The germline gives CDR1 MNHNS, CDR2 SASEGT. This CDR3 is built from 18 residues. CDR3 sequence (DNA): TGTGCCAGCAGTGAACTGACAGGGGGTAGCTCCTATAATTCACCCCTCCACTTT. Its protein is CASSELTGGSSYNSPLHF.

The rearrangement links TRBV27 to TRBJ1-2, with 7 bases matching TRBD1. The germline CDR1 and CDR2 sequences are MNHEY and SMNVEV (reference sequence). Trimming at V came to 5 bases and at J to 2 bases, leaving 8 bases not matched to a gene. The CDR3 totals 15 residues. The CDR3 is CASSHMTGQNYGYTF. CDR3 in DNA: TGTGCCAGCAGTCATATGACAGGGCAAAACTATGGCTACACCTTC.

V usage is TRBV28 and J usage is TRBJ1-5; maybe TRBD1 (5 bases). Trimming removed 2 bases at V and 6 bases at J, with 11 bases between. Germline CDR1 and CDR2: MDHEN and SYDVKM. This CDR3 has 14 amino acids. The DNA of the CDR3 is TGTGCCAGCAGTTTAGCAGGGTCCGGTCAGCCCCAGCATTTT. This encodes CASSLAGSGQPQHF.